The entry below gives a single T cell receptor (beta chain) sequence along with its context. Antigen: not known. The CDR3 has 15 residues. In germline, CDR1 is SGDLS, CDR2 YYNGEE. V was clipped by 3 bases and J by 7 bases, with 19 bases between them. The sample belongs to a study of cytomegalovirus exposure and HLA in healthy donors. Study-wide results and limits: Per a prior analysis, the majority of TCR beta V segments were productive roughly 87% or roughly 30% of the time.

Use of 60 Vbeta and 13 Jbeta primers characterized the PCR. Data came from immunoSEQ multiplex PCR; TCRdb stores just in-frame clones and leaves some out. This sample lists 110,000 to 150,000 clones; its ten largest clones have approximately 1%. The source of this sequence is a male donor in good health and CMV-seronegative. The sequencing sample was made of PBMCs. The chain couples TRBV9 to TRBJ1-2, with D maybe TRBD1 (6 bases). The CDR3 coding sequence is TGTGCCAGCAGCGGCGGCGGGGGGCTTACGAGTGGCTACACCTTC. This gives the protein CASSGGGGLTSGYTF.